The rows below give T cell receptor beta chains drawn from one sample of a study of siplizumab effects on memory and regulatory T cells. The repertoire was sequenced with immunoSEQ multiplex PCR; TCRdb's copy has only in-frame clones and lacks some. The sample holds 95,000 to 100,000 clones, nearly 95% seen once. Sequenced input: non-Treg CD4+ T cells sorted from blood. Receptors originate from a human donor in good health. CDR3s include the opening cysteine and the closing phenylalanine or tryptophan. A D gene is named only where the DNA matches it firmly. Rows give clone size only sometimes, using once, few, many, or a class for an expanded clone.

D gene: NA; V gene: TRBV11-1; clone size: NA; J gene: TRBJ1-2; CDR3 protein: CASSFRQRELDGYTF; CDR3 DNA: TGTGCCAGCAGCTTCCGACAGAGGGAACTTGATGGCTACACCTTC
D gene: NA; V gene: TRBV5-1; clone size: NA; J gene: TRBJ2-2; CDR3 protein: CASSLVGTPSTGELFF; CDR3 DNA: TGCGCCAGCAGCTTGGTTGGGACACCCTCCACCGGGGAGCTGTTTTTT
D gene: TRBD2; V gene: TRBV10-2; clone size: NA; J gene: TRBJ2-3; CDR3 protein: CASSETREGTQYF; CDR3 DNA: TGCGCCAGCAGTGAGACGCGGGAGGGGACCCAGTATTTT
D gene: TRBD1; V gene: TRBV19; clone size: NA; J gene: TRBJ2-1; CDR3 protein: CASKQGYNEQFF; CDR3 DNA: TGTGCCAGTAAACAGGGGTACAATGAGCAGTTCTTC
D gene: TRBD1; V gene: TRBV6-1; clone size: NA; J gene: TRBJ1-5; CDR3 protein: CASSVGQSNQPQHF; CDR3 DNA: TGTGCCAGCAGTGTGGGACAGAGTAATCAGCCCCAGCATTTT
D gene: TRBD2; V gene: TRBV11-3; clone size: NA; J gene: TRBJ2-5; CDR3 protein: CASSLRLAGDRETQYF; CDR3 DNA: TGTGCCAGCAGCTTAAGGTTAGCGGGAGACCGGGAGACCCAGTACTTC
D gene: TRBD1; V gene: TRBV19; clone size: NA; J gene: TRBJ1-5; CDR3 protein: CASSISRGRLSNQPQHF; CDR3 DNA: TGTGCCAGTAGTATTTCCAGGGGGCGCTTGAGCAATCAGCCCCAGCATTTT
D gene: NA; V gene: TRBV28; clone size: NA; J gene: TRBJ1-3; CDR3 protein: CASTADTSGNTIYF; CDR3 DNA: TGTGCCAGTACCGCCGACACCTCTGGAAACACCATATATTTT
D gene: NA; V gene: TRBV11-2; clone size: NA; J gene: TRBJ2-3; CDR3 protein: CASTLLPEAQYF; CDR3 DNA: TGTGCCAGCACCTTACTACCCGAGGCGCAGTATTTT
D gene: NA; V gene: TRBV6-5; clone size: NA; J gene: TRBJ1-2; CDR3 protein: CASSYSGNYGYTF; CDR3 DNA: TGTGCCAGCAGTTACTCTGGTAACTATGGCTACACCTTC
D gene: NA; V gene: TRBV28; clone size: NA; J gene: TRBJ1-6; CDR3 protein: CASSLFPSPLHF; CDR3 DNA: TGTGCCAGCAGTTTATTCCCTTCACCCCTCCACTTT
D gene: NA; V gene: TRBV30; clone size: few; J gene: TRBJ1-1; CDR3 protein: CAWSVMGDQAKAFF; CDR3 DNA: TGTGCCTGGAGTGTGATGGGCGATCAGGCGAAAGCTTTCTTT
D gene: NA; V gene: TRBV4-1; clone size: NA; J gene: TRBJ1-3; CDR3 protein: CASSQELGGRRNTIYF; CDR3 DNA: TGCGCCAGCAGCCAAGAATTGGGGGGCAGAAGAAACACCATATATTTT
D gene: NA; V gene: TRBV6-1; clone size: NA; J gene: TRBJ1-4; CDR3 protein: CASSEDQGQTNEKLFF; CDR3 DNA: TGTGCCAGCAGTGAAGATCAGGGCCAGACTAATGAAAAACTGTTTTTT
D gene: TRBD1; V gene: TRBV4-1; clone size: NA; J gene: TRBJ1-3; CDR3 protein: CASSLLTGNDLSSGNTIYF; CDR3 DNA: TGCGCCAGCAGCCTACTGACAGGGAATGACTTAAGCTCTGGAAACACCATATATTTT
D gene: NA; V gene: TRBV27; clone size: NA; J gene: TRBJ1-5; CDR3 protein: CASSSTGLNQPQHF; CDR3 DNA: TGTGCCAGCAGTTCGACAGGTCTCAATCAGCCCCAGCATTTT
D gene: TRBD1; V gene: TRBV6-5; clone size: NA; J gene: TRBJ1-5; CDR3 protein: CASSKQGAGNQPQHF; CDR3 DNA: TGTGCCAGCAGTAAACAGGGGGCCGGCAATCAGCCCCAGCATTTT
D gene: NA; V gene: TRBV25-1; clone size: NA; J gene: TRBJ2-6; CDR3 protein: CASSRTVAGANVLTF; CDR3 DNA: TGTGCCAGCAGTCGAACCGTGGCTGGGGCCAACGTCCTGACTTTC
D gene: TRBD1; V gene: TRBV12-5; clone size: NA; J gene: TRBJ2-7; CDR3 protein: CASGWDRGLEQYF; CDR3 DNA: TGTGCTAGTGGTTGGGACAGGGGGCTCGAGCAGTACTTC
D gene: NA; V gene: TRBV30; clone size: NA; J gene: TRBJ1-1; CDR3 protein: CAWSVAPRLGTEAFF; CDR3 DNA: TGTGCCTGGAGTGTAGCCCCCCGTCTTGGAACTGAAGCTTTCTTT
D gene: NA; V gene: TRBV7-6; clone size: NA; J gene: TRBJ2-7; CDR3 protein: CASSGYAGNYEQYF; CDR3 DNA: TGTGCCAGCAGCGGGTACGCAGGGAACTACGAGCAGTACTTC
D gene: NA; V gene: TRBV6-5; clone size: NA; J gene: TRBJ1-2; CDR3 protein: CASSSTPTYGYTF; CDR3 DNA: TGTGCCAGCAGTTCAACACCTACCTATGGCTACACCTTC
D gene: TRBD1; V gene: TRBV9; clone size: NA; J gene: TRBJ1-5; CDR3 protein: CASSPGGTASNQPQHF; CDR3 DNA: TGTGCCAGCAGCCCAGGGGGGACAGCTAGCAATCAGCCCCAGCATTTT
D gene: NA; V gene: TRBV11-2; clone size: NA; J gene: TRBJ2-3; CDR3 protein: CASSLTPVWTDTQYF; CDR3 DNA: TGTGCCAGCAGCTTAACACCGGTGTGGACAGATACGCAGTATTTT
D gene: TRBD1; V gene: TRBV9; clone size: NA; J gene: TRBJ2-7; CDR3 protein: CASSKAGTVTYEQYF; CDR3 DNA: TGTGCCAGCAGCAAGGCCGGGACAGTGACCTACGAGCAGTACTTC
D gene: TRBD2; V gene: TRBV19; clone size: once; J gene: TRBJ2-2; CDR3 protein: CASSPRTSGTGELFF; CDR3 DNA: TGTGCCAGTAGTCCGAGGACTAGCGGCACCGGGGAGCTGTTTTTT
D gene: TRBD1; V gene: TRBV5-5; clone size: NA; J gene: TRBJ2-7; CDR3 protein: CASSLILAGGSGEQYF; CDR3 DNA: TGTGCCAGCAGCTTGATTTTGGCAGGGGGATCGGGTGAGCAGTACTTC
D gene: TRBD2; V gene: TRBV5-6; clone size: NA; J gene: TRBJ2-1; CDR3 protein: CASSLGLGLAGGDNEQFF; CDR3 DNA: TGTGCCAGCAGCTTGGGCCTTGGACTAGCGGGAGGAGATAATGAGCAGTTCTTC
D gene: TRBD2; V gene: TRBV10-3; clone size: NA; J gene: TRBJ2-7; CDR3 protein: CAISAVSLSGTYPYEQYF; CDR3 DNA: TGTGCCATCAGTGCGGTTTCACTTAGCGGGACATATCCCTACGAGCAGTACTTC
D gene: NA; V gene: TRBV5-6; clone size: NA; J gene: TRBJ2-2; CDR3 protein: CASSLFSRELTGELFF; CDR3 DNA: TGTGCCAGCAGCCTGTTCTCCCGGGAACTCACCGGGGAGCTGTTTTTT
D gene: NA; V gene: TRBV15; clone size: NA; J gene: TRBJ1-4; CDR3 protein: CATSRVGPANEKLFF; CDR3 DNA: TGTGCCACCAGCAGAGTCGGGCCAGCTAATGAAAAACTGTTTTTT
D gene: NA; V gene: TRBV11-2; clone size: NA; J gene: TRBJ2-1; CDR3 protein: CASSPRGRDGFF; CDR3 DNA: TGTGCCAGCAGCCCCCGGGGCAGGGATGGGTTCTTC
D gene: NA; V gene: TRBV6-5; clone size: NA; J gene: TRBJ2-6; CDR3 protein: CASTTSWGANVLTF; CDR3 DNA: TGTGCCAGCACCACTAGCTGGGGGGCCAACGTCCTGACTTTC
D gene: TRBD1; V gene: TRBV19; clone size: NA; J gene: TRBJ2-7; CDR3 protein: CASSIVGTGTYEQYF; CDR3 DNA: TGTGCCAGTAGTATCGTCGGGACAGGAACCTACGAGCAGTACTTC
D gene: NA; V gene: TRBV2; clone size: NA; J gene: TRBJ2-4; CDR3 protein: CASSEGVGQPRRNIQYF; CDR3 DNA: TGTGCCAGCAGTGAAGGCGTAGGACAGCCCCGTAGGAACATTCAGTACTTC
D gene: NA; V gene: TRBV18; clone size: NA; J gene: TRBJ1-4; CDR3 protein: CASSMSLNEKLFF; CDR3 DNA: TGTGCCAGCTCGATGTCTCTTAATGAAAAACTGTTTTTT
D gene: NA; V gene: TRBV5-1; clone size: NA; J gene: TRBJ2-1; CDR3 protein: CASSLLRGNEQFF; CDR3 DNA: TGCGCCAGCAGCTTACTCAGAGGGAATGAGCAGTTCTTC
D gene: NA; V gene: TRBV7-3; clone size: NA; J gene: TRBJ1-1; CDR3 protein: CASSLTALVNTEAFF; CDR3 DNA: TGTGCCAGCAGCTTAACGGCGTTGGTGAACACTGAAGCTTTCTTT
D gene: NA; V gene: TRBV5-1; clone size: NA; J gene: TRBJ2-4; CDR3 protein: CASSLASTKADIQYF; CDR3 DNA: TGCGCCAGCAGCTTGGCCTCTACTAAAGCGGACATTCAGTACTTC
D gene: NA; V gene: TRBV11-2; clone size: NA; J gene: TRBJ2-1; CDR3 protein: CASSPISGEQFF; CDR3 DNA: TGTGCCAGCAGCCCAATCTCGGGAGAGCAGTTCTTC
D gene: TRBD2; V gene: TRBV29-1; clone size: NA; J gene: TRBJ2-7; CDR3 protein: CSVAGTSGNEQYF; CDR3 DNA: TGCAGCGTCGCCGGGACTAGCGGGAACGAGCAGTACTTC
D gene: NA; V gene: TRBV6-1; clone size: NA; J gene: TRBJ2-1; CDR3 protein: CASSQNYYNEQFF; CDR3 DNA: TGTGCCAGCAGTCAGAACTACTACAATGAGCAGTTCTTC
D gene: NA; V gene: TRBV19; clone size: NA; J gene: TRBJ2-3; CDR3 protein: CASSGLTDTQYF; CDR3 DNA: TGTGCCAGTAGCGGACTCACAGATACGCAGTATTTT
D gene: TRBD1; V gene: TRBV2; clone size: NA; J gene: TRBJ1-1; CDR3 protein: CASSLGQGRVAFF; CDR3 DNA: TGTGCCAGCAGTCTAGGACAGGGGAGAGTGGCTTTCTTT
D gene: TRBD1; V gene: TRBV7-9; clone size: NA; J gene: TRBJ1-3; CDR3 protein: CASSLGGGTGASGNTIYF; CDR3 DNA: TGTGCCAGCAGCTTAGGCGGCGGGACAGGGGCCTCTGGAAACACCATATATTTT
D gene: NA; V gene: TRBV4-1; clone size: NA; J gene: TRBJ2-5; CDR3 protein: CASSQDVTGQETQYF; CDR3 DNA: TGCGCCAGCAGCCAAGACGTAACAGGGCAAGAGACCCAGTACTTC
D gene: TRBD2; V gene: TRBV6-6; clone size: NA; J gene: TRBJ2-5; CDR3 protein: CASSATSGQETQYF; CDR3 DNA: TGTGCCAGCAGTGCCACTAGCGGCCAAGAGACCCAGTACTTC
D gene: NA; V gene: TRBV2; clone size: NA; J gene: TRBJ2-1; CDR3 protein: CASRLLAVEHFF; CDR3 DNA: TGTGCCAGCAGGCTACTAGCTGTGGAGCACTTCTTC
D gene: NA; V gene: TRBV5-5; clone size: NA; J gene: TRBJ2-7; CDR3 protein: CASSLWQAYEQYF; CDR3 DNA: TGTGCCAGCAGCTTGTGGCAGGCCTACGAGCAGTACTTC
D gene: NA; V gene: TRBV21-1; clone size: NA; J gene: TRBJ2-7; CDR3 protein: CASIGTPGHNEQYF; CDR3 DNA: TGTGCCAGCATCGGGACTCCGGGCCACAACGAGCAGTACTTC
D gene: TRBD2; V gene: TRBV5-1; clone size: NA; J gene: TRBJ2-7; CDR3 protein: CASSFGTSGRYEQYF; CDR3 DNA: TGCGCCAGCAGCTTTGGGACTAGCGGGAGATACGAGCAGTACTTC
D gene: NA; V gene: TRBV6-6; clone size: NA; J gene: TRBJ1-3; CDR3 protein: CASTPIHRASGNTIYF; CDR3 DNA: TGTGCCAGCACACCAATTCACAGGGCCTCTGGAAACACCATATATTTT
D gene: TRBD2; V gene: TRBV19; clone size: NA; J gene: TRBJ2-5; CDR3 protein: CASSPGTSGETQYF; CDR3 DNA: TGTGCCAGTAGCCCCGGGACTAGCGGGGAGACCCAGTACTTC
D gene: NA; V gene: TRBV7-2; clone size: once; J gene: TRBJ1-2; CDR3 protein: CASSLLGFGYTF; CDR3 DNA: TGTGCCAGCAGCCTATTGGGATTTGGCTACACCTTC